Described below is a single TCR beta chain sequence and its context. This sample is drawn from a study of T cells after somatic rescue of genetic block. The V gene's germline CDR1 is SGHNT and CDR2 YYREEE (reference sequence). The CDR3 is 17 residues long. The ends lost 2 bases at V and 7 bases at J; junction bases unmatched: 17. Sequencing was performed with immunoSEQ multiplex PCR; in TCRdb, only in-frame clones are kept and a portion is missing. Of about 16,000 clones listed, around 70% were seen once; the top ten hold 12% to 15%. The TCR comes from a boy aged 10-17 years. What was sequenced was peripheral blood mononuclear cells (PBMCs). The chain links TRBV5-4 to TRBJ2-5; TRBD2 agrees at 7 bases. In DNA, the CDR3 is TGTGCCAGCAGCTTAGGTGGGAGGGCCGTAGCCAGAGGGACCCAGTACTTC. Amino acids: CASSLGGRAVARGTQYF.